These T cell receptor beta chains were read from a single sample in a study of blood T cell repertoires in COVID-19. Clones were read by immunoSEQ multiplex PCR, and TCRdb kept only the in-frame ones, dropping some. The sample holds 70,000 or so clones; about 90% are singletons and the top ten take 5.2%. Sequencing used peripheral blood. These receptors were collected from a middle-aged man with active COVID-19. The CDR3 runs from the conserved cysteine through the conserved F or W. The order of the fields is clone size, V gene, J gene, D gene, CDR3 protein, CDR3 DNA. The D gene is left open where the match is weak. Clone size, where shown, is once, few, many, or a class for clones that have expanded.

>.|TRBV28|TRBJ2-7|TRBD1
CASSFGTGVGEQYF
TGTGCCAGCAGTTTCGGGACAGGGGTAGGCGAGCAGTACTTC
>once|TRBV3-1/TRBV3-2|TRBJ2-1|TRBD2
CASSRLAGHEQFF
TGTGCCAGCAGCCGACTAGCGGGCCATGAGCAGTTCTTC
>.|TRBV19|TRBJ2-3|TRBD1
CASSGSRGTTDTQYF
TGTGCCAGTAGTGGGTCCAGGGGGACCACAGATACGCAGTATTTT
>.|TRBV2|TRBJ2-7|.
CASRAINEQYF
TGTGCCAGCAGGGCCATTAACGAGCAGTACTTC
>.|TRBV5-4|TRBJ1-1|.
CASSPDRPGHSTFF
TGTGCCAGCAGCCCAGATCGCCCGGGACACTCGACTTTCTTT
>.|TRBV27|TRBJ1-4|.
CASRSPMRNEKLFF
TGTGCCAGCAGGTCCCCCATGAGGAATGAAAAACTGTTTTTT
>few|TRBV12-5|TRBJ1-6|.
CASGDSSYSPLHF
TGTGCTAGTGGCGACAGCAGTTATTCACCCCTCCACTTT
>.|TRBV27|TRBJ2-7|TRBD2
CASSRLAGGLYEQYF
TGTGCCAGCAGTCGACTAGCGGGAGGGCTCTACGAGCAGTACTTC
>.|TRBV19|TRBJ1-5|.
CASSVRDFNQPQHF
TGTGCCAGTAGTGTCCGGGACTTTAATCAGCCCCAGCATTTT
>.|TRBV6-6|TRBJ1-3|.
CASSPGHLGSGNTIYF
TGTGCCAGCAGCCCGGGACACTTAGGCTCTGGAAACACCATATATTTT
>.|TRBV2|TRBJ2-5|TRBD1
CASRTSGTEETQYF
TGTGCCAGCAGGACTTCCGGGACAGAAGAGACCCAGTACTTC
>.|TRBV19|TRBJ2-2|.
CASSIVQVNTGELFF
TGTGCCAGTAGTATAGTACAGGTGAACACCGGGGAGCTGTTTTTT
>few|TRBV5-5|TRBJ2-2|.
CASSLSLATYTGELFF
TGTGCCAGCAGCTTGTCCCTAGCGACCTACACCGGGGAGCTGTTTTTT
>once|TRBV28|TRBJ2-1|TRBD2
CASSTSGSYNEQFF
TGTGCCAGCAGTACTAGCGGATCCTACAATGAGCAGTTCTTC
>.|TRBV7-8|TRBJ2-7|.
CASREGDSYEQYF
TGTGCCAGCAGGGAGGGAGACTCCTACGAGCAGTACTTC
>.|TRBV10-3|TRBJ2-5|TRBD1
CAIRQGEETQYF
TGTGCCATTAGACAGGGAGAGGAGACCCAGTACTTC
>once|TRBV7-9|TRBJ2-5|.
CASSLLNQETQYF
TGTGCCAGCAGCTTACTAAACCAAGAGACCCAGTACTTC
>.|TRBV28|TRBJ2-1|TRBD2
CASRPGLAGMVFNEQFF
TGTGCCAGCAGACCGGGACTAGCGGGTATGGTTTTCAATGAGCAGTTCTTC
>once|TRBV5-1|TRBJ1-6|TRBD1
CASRRGGTGGSDDSPLHF
TGCGCCAGCAGGAGGGGTGGGACAGGGGGAAGCGATGATTCACCCCTCCACTTT